These 22 T cell receptor beta chains share one sample of origin, sequenced in a study of blood T cell repertoires in COVID-19. Assay used: immunoSEQ multiplex PCR; TCRdb lists only in-frame clones, some missing. The table records more than 150,000 clones, roughly 90% of them present only once. What was sequenced was peripheral blood. Every receptor here comes from a man aged 40-55 years with acute or convalescent COVID-19.

The V call is TRBV6-1, the J call TRBJ2-2, with TRBD1 identical over 10 bases. The trim removed 3 bases at V and 3 bases at J, leaving 1 base unmatched. The germline CDR1 and CDR2 sequences are MNHNS and SASEGT. This CDR3 has 15 amino acids. CDR3 residues: CASSEGTGDTGELFF. CDR3 nucleotides: TGTGCCAGCAGTGAGGGGACAGGGGACACCGGGGAGCTGTTTTTT.

V usage is TRBV6-5 and J usage is TRBJ2-7, with D possibly TRBD1 on 6 matching bases. Trimming left V 5 bases short and J 2 bases short, with 13 bases between. CDR3 length: 14 amino acids. Germline CDR1 MNHEY, CDR2 SVGAGI. The CDR3 loop is CASSRDYRAYEQYF. CDR3 DNA: TGTGCCAGCAGTAGGGATTACAGGGCCTACGAGCAGTACTTC.

A few counts support this clone. V is TRBV6-2 or TRBV6-3 and J is TRBJ1-2; TRBD1 aligns across 8 bases. The germline CDR1 and CDR2 sequences are MNHEY and SVGEGT. J was trimmed by 5 bases and V by 6 bases; bases with no gene match: 20. The CDR3 totals 18 residues. CDR3 amino acids: CASSVLRSGTGRLYGYTF. Here the CDR3 DNA reads TGTGCCAGCAGCGTTCTAAGATCCGGGACAGGCCGCCTATATGGCTACACCTTC.

The chain has TRBV18 and TRBJ1-1; 10 bases are shared with TRBD1. This CDR3 has 16 residues. CDR1 and CDR2 (germline): KGHSH, LQKENI. Trimming at V came to 5 bases and at J to 1 base, leaving 7 bases not matched to a gene. Here the CDR3 reads CASSYAGTGANTEAFF. For the CDR3, the DNA is TGTGCCAGCTCATACGCCGGGACAGGGGCGAACACTGAAGCTTTCTTT.

This rearrangement joins TRBV6-5 to TRBJ2-1, with TRBD2 matching 10 bases. CDR1 is MNHEY and CDR2 is SVGAGI in the germline V gene. Losses at the gene ends were 4 bases for V and 9 bases for J; bases not matched to a gene: 9. There are 15 residues in the CDR3. CDR3 residues: CASSFSGGLSGEQFF. In DNA, the CDR3 is TGTGCCAGCAGTTTTAGCGGGGGGCTCAGCGGTGAGCAGTTCTTC.

The chain joins TRBV7-8 to TRBJ1-3; D possibly corresponds to TRBD1 (5 bases). Germline assignment: CDR1 SGHVS and CDR2 FQNEAQ. The CDR3 is 12 amino acids. CDR3 sequence (DNA): TGTCTAGGGGTAACAGCTGGAAACACCATATATTTT. This translates into CLGVTAGNTIYF.

This clone came up once. This chain uses TRBV11-2 with TRBJ2-5; 10 nucleotides line up with TRBD2. The CDR3 is 17 amino acids. V lost 1 base, J lost 2 bases, and 7 bases stayed unmatched. The germline V gene encodes CDR1 SGHAT and CDR2 FQNNGV. The CDR3 region is CASSLVGVAGGQETQYF. The CDR3 DNA follows: TGTGCCAGCAGCTTAGTTGGGGTAGCGGGGGGTCAAGAGACCCAGTACTTC.

This clone was recorded only once. The CDR3, as DNA: TGTGCCAGCAGCTTAGATGTGTCAGGGGGCTCCTACAATGAGCAGTTCTTC. Translated: CASSLDVSGGSYNEQFF. The chain links TRBV11-2 to TRBJ2-1; 7 bases agree with TRBD1. CDR3 length: 17 amino acids. J gave up 0 bases and V 0 bases, and 5 bases lay outside the gene matches. Germline V lookup: CDR1 SGHAT, CDR2 FQNNGV.

Here the CDR3 DNA reads TGTGCCAGCAGCCAAGCCGTCTCGGGGGCTTTCTTT. This encodes CASSQAVSGAFF. This chain links TRBV14 with TRBJ1-1; D gene ambiguous. Germline V gene data show CDR1 as SGHDN and CDR2 as FVKESK. The V and J ends lost 1 base and 11 bases respectively, with 11 bases between them. The length of the CDR3 is 12 residues.

The chain is built from TRBV30 and TRBJ2-1, with 7 bases identical to TRBD1. Losses at the gene ends were 3 bases for V and 15 bases for J; bases not matched to a gene: 8. The germline CDR1 and CDR2 sequences are GTSNPN and SVGIG (reference sequence). This CDR3 has 11 amino acids. Here the CDR3 reads CAWSRDSGRFF. DNA of the CDR3: TGTGCCTGGAGCCGGGACAGCGGACGGTTCTTC.

The chain carries TRBV19 and TRBJ1-2; D gene uncertain. Trimming took off 4 bases at V and 6 bases at J, with 15 bases between the two ends. The CDR3 is 14 amino acids. The germline V gene has CDR1 LNHDA and CDR2 SQIVND (reference sequence). The CDR3 sequence is CASSTTRELDGYTF. CDR3 nucleotides: TGTGCCAGTAGTACTACCCGGGAGCTGGATGGCTACACCTTC.

This chain links TRBV2 with TRBJ2-3, with TRBD2 matching over 8 bases. CDR3 size: 14 residues. Unmatched junction bases numbered 5, after V lost 4 bases and J lost 5 bases. Germline values: CDR1 SNHLY, CDR2 FYNNEI. The CDR3 reads CASSARGALDTQYF. The DNA of the CDR3 is TGTGCCAGCAGTGCGCGGGGGGCCTTAGATACGCAGTATTTT.

CDR3 sequence reads: CASSQQGASEKLFF. The CDR3 nucleotides read TGTGCCAGCAGCCAACAGGGGGCAAGTGAAAAACTGTTTTTT. The chain uses TRBV5-4 and TRBJ1-4, with 9 bases matching TRBD1. With V trimmed by 4 bases and J by 7 bases, 5 bases remained unmatched. CDR1 is SGHNT, CDR2 YYREEE, per germline (reference sequence). The CDR3 is made up of 14 amino acids. Filled out from reference TRBV5-4 and TRBJ1-4, the complete variable domain reads ETGVTQSPTHLIKTRGQQVTLRCSSQSGHNTVSWYQQALGQGPQFIFQYYREEENGRGNFPPRFSGLQFPNYSSELNVNALELDDSALYLCASSQQGASEKLFFGSGTQLSVL.

The rearrangement links TRBV16 to TRBJ1-1; D is perhaps TRBD1 (6 bases). The germline V gene encodes CDR1 KGHSY and CDR2 FQNENV. This CDR3 comprises 15 residues. The germline V and J ends were trimmed by 4 bases and 4 bases, with 16 bases remaining between them. The CDR3 reads CASSRDSGDTTEAFF. For the CDR3, the DNA is TGTGCCAGCAGCCGCGATTCAGGGGATACCACTGAAGCTTTCTTT.

The V and J genes are TRBV6-5 and TRBJ2-3, with D perhaps matching TRBD2 (6 bases). Germline CDR1 reads MNHEY; CDR2 reads SVGAGI. V lost 0 bases and J lost 2, with 12 bases in between. The CDR3 length is 16 residues. CDR3 DNA sequence: TGTGCCAGCAGTTACTCGTACCGGGGGAACACAGATACGCAGTATTTT. Amino acid sequence: CASSYSYRGNTDTQYF.

The chain carries TRBV7-9 and TRBJ1-4; D is unclear. Germline CDR1 SEHNR, CDR2 FQNEAQ (reference sequence). V was clipped by 5 bases and J by 2 bases, with 15 bases between them. This CDR3 is built from 16 residues. CDR3 DNA sequence: TGTGCCAGCAGCCAACCACTAGGAGTTACTAATGAAAAACTGTTTTTT. Translated: CASSQPLGVTNEKLFF.

The chain joins TRBV5-4 to TRBJ2-1; tentative D call: TRBD2 (6 bases). CDR3 length equals 14 residues. V was shortened by 3 bases and J by 6 bases, with 13 bases between the two germline ends. The germline V gene encodes CDR1 SGHNT and CDR2 YYREEE (reference sequence). CDR3 in DNA: TGTGCCAGCAGCTCCCTCGGGACTCTCAATGAGCAGTTCTTC. Translated, it gives CASSSLGTLNEQFF.

This chain uses TRBV6-5 with TRBJ2-7, with 9 bases lining up with TRBD2. The length of the CDR3 is 15 residues. V lost 6 bases and J lost 6; bases outside the gene matches: 12. From germline, CDR1 is MNHEY and CDR2 SVGAGI. Written as DNA, the CDR3 is TGTGCCAGCAGATTCCAGACTAGCGGTCCAGGCGAGCAGTACTTC. It yields the protein CASRFQTSGPGEQYF.

J is TRBJ1-1 and V is TRBV11-3; 9 bases agree with TRBD1. Looked up from germline, CDR1 is SGHNT and CDR2 is YENEEA. The ends lost 4 bases at V and 0 bases at J; junction bases unmatched: 9. This CDR3 is 17 amino acids long. The CDR3 DNA sequence: TGTGCCAGCAGCTCCGGACAGGGGACGACGATGAACACTGAAGCTTTCTTT. The encoded protein is CASSSGQGTTMNTEAFF. Complete variable domain (other parts from reference TRBV11-3 and TRBJ1-1): EAGVVQSPRYKIIEKKQPVAFWCNPISGHNTLYWYLQNLGQGPELLIRYENEEAVDDSQLPKDRFSAERLKGVDSTLKIQPAELGDSAVYLCASSSGQGTTMNTEAFFGQGTRLTVV.

The V gene is TRBV9, the J gene TRBJ1-4, with D possibly TRBD1 on 5 matching bases. The CDR3 is 17 amino acids. Trimming took off 4 bases at V and 4 bases at J, with 20 bases between the two ends. Germline V gene lookup returns CDR1 SGDLS and CDR2 YYNGEE. CDR3 residues: CASSPVVGGDLNEKLFF. The CDR3 DNA sequence: TGTGCCAGCAGCCCAGTGGTTGGGGGGGATCTTAATGAAAAACTGTTTTTT.

The chain has TRBV4-1 and TRBJ1-1; weak D call: TRBD1 (5 bases). The CDR3 contains 13 residues. Germline CDR1 and CDR2: MGHRA and YSYEKL. With 3 bases removed from V and 5 bases from J, the gap between germline ends came to 10 bases. CDR3 sequence reads: CASSQPRGTEAFF. CDR3 sequence (DNA): TGCGCCAGCAGCCAGCCCCGGGGGACTGAAGCTTTCTTT.

The chain employs TRBV6-4 and TRBJ2-7; a possible D gene is TRBD2 (5 bases). The CDR3 runs 16 residues. Trimming took off 8 bases at V and 3 bases at J, with 23 bases between the two ends. Per germline, CDR1 MRHNA and CDR2 SNTAGT. The CDR3 here is CASRWVRGTQNYEQYF. Written as DNA, the CDR3 is TGTGCCAGCCGCTGGGTCCGGGGAACCCAAAACTACGAGCAGTACTTC.